These 5 T cell receptor beta chains originate from one sample sequenced in a study of T-cell reconstitution after alpha-beta-depleted transplantation in children listed by TCRdb under 2016. The library relied on PCR. The data were produced on an Illumina HiSeq 2500. To normalize quantification of the TCRbeta repertoire, the TCR libraries were built with molecular barcoding that relied on unique molecular identifiers. TCRdb handled the public reads itself, with Q25 trimming in fastp and clone calling in MiXCR, and kept productive beta chains. Rows are combined by CDR3 protein, so each entry shows the most common genes and DNA. The sample yields under 250,000 distinct CDR3 sequences; approximately 17% were counted once. The ten largest clones capture about 41% of the sample. Explained via the paper, the treatment or condition label denotes: allogeneic hematopoietic cell transplantation with graft depleted of TCRalphabeta T cells and CD19 B cells.

Specimen: PBMCs, mostly from graft donor cells, collected 360 days after TCRalphabeta/CD19-depleted stem cell transplant. These TCRs come from a male patient between 2 and 10 years old who had a stem cell transplant for acute lymphoblastic leukemia, so the T cells may come from the graft donor.

Here the CDR3 reads CASSYGADSSTNEKLFF. CDR3 in DNA: TGTGCCAGCAGTTATGGCGCGGACAGTTCAACTAATGAAAAACTGTTTTTT. This chain links TRBV28 with TRBJ1-4, with D possibly matching TRBD1 (6 bases). The germline V and J ends were trimmed by 4 bases and 0 bases, with 15 bases remaining between them. The germline V gene has CDR1 MDHEN and CDR2 SYDVKM. The CDR3 consists of 17 residues.

This clonotype was detected many times. V and J are TRBV7-2 and TRBJ1-1, with no clear D. The V end lost 1 base, the J end lost 0 bases, and 9 bases lay between the germline ends. CDR1 is SGHTA, CDR2 FQGNSA, per germline. The CDR3 sequence is 15 residues long. DNA for the CDR3: TGTGCCAGCAGCTTAGGACCGGGATTGAACACTGAAGCTTTCTTT. It codes for CASSLGPGLNTEAFF.

The table lists this clonotype with a few counts. The CDR3 end shows no conserved phenylalanine or tryptophan, and so a read error is likely. The limits of the CDR3 on the DNA are not certain, so only TCRdb's listed CDR3 is given. The chain combines TRBV7-9 with TRBJ2-1; TRBD2 is the table's D call and was not checked against the DNA. With termini counted, the CDR3 has 10 amino acids. Germline CDR1 and CDR2: SEHNR and FQNEAQ (reference sequence). CDR3 sequence: CASSLALAGR.

This clonotype has a count of ten or more. The chain employs TRBV9 and TRBJ1-1, with D perhaps matching TRBD1 (6 bases). Trimming stripped 6 bases from V and 1 base from J, with 10 bases between. CDR1 is SGDLS, CDR2 YYNGEE, per germline. The CDR3 loop spans 13 amino acids. This CDR3 reads CASKSQGNTEAFF. The DNA for the CDR3 is TGTGCCAGCAAGTCACAGGGGAACACTGAAGCTTTCTTT.

This clonotype has only a few counts. The chain joins TRBV20-1 to TRBJ1-2; D not resolved. Germline assignment: CDR1 DFQATT and CDR2 SNEGSKA (reference sequence). This CDR3 contains 11 residues. Trimming left V 4 bases short and J 8 bases short, with 11 bases between. DNA of the CDR3: TGCAGTGCTACCACAGTATCCGGCTACACCTTC. It codes for CSATTVSGYTF.